This T cell receptor (beta chain) derives from a study of blood T cell repertoires in COVID-19. Germline V gives CDR1 MGHRA, CDR2 YSYEKL. This CDR3 region has 17 residues. V shed 4 bases and J 5 bases; nucleotides not matched to a gene: 11. TCRdb's copy holds only in-frame clones and misses some; the assay was immunoSEQ multiplex PCR. The sample lists approximately 53,000 clones, 70% to 80% occurring once. The chain carries TRBV4-1 and TRBJ2-2; 9 bases are a match to TRBD1. The sample consisted of PBMCs or T cells enriched from blood (not recorded which). This receptor was identified in a woman between 50 and 59 years old with acute COVID-19. Written as DNA, the CDR3 is TGCGCCAGCAGCCGAGTTACAGGGGGCCCCAGGACCGGGGAGCTGTTTTTT. Translating it yields CASSRVTGGPRTGELFF.